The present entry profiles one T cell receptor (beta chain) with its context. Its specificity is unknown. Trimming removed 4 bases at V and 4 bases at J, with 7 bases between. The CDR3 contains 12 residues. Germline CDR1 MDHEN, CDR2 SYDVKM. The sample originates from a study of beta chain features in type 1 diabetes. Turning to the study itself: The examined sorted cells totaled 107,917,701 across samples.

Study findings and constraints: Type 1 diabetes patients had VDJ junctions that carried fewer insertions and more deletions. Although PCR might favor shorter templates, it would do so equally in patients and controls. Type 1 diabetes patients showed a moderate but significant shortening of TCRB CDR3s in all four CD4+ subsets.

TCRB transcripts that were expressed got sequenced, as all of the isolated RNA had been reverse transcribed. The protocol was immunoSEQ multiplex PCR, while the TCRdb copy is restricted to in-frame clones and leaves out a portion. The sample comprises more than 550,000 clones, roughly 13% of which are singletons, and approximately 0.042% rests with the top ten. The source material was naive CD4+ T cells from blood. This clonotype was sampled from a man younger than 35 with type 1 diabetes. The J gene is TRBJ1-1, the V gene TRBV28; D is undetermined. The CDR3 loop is CASSWSGTEAFF. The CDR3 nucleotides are TGTGCCAGCAGTTGGAGTGGCACTGAAGCTTTCTTT.